The next 20 T cell receptor beta chains were all read from a single sample in a study of T cells in Graves' hyperthyroidism and ophthalmopathy. Amplified regions were TCR beta CDR3 sequences from RNA transcripts. HTBI primers drove first-round RT-PCR of the TCR CDR3. TCRdb fed the multiplex PCR reads into MiXCR, producing one record per CDR3 protein. The repertoire includes around 760,000 distinct CDR3 sequences, just over 35% of them detected once, and 31% sits in the top ten. Sequencing input: blood. The receptors stem from a woman aged 35 to 49 with Graves' hyperthyroidism.

This clonotype was observed many times. V usage is TRBV7-2 and J usage is TRBJ2-5, with D possibly matching TRBD1 (5 bases). V lost 5 bases, J lost 2 bases, and 9 bases lay in between. This CDR3 spans 13 amino acids. The germline V gene encodes CDR1 SGHTA and CDR2 FQGNSA. This CDR3 reads CASSTYRQETQYF. CDR3 DNA: TGTGCCAGCAGCACATACAGGCAAGAGACCCAGTACTTC.

The sample holds a few counts of this clonotype. The chain uses TRBV6-5 and TRBJ2-7, with TRBD1 identical over 8 bases. The V segment lost 8 bases and the J segment 6 bases; nucleotides outside the gene matches: 12. The CDR3 is made up of 14 amino acids. Germline CDR1 MNHEY, CDR2 SVGAGI. In DNA, the CDR3 is TGTGCCAGCTTAAGGGGTCAGGGGGCATCCGAGCAGTACTTC. It is translated as CASLRGQGASEQYF.

CDR3 residues: CASSRADSSPQHF. In DNA form, the CDR3 reads TGTGCCAGCAGTCGGGCTGACAGCTCCCCCCAGCATTTT. The rearrangement links TRBV6-2 or TRBV6-3 to TRBJ1-5; maybe TRBD1 (5 bases). The CDR3 consists of 13 residues. CDR1 and CDR2 from the germline V gene are MNHEY and SVGEGT. V dropped 5 bases and J dropped 10 bases, with 15 bases sitting between them.

CDR3 amino acids: CATSPYSNQPQHF. The CDR3 DNA reads TGTGCCACCTCACCTTATAGCAATCAGCCCCAGCATTTT. The chain couples TRBV12-3 or TRBV12-4 to TRBJ1-5; D remains ambiguous. Trimming took off 10 bases at V and 0 bases at J, with 10 bases between the two ends. The CDR3 consists of 13 residues.

This chain uses TRBV11-1 with TRBJ2-7, with D unresolved. The CDR3 contains 12 residues. The germline gives CDR1 SGHAT, CDR2 FQDESV (reference sequence). The V end lost 1 base, the J end lost 7 bases, and 8 bases lay between the germline ends. CDR3 region: CASSLEQLEQYF. The CDR3, as DNA: TGTGCCAGCAGCTTAGAGCAATTGGAGCAGTACTTC.

In regard to this clonotype: One junction end does not reproduce the germline sequence, and a read error may be involved. This chain connects TRBV10-2 to TRBJ1-1; tentatively, D is TRBD1 (5 bases). From germline, CDR1 is WSHSY and CDR2 SAAADI. The CDR3 has 15 amino acids. In nucleotides, the CDR3 is TGTGCCAGCAGCAGGGACTCTGTGATGAACACTGAAGCTTTCTTT. Protein product: CASSRDSVMNTEAFF.

Remarks on this clonotype: A much larger clone is a single base away; this may be a read error. A read error is likely, as this CDR3 ends without the conserved phenylalanine or tryptophan. V gene TRBV2 combines with J gene TRBJ2-5; TRBD2 matches 8 bases. CDR1 and CDR2 from the germline V gene are SNHLY and FYNNEI. CDR3 length: 15 residues. Trimming took 7 bases from V and 2 from J; bases not matched to a gene: 9. The CDR3 loop is CASNIREGLQETQYS. CDR3 in DNA: TGTGCCAGCAATATCCGGGAGGGCCTACAAGAGACCCAGTACTCC.

V and J are TRBV6-5 and TRBJ2-5, with a tentative D call TRBD1 (6 bases). Trimming removed 2 bases from V and 5 bases from J, with 18 bases in between. Germline lookup yields CDR1 MNHEY and CDR2 SVGAGI. This CDR3 region has 16 residues. CDR3 residues: CASSYLPGQGGETQYF. The CDR3 DNA sequence: TGTGCCAGCAGTTACCTCCCGGGACAAGGCGGGGAGACCCAGTACTTC.

This clonotype was found a few times. The chain carries TRBV6-6 and TRBJ1-1; D call uncertain. The CDR3 is 12 amino acids. The germline CDR1 and CDR2 sequences are MNHNY and SVGAGI (reference sequence). Trimming shortened V by 8 bases and J by 4 bases, and 11 bases separated the two germline ends. In DNA form, the CDR3 reads TGTGCCAGCGAAAACGGGATCACTGAAGCTTTCTTT. It yields the protein CASENGITEAFF.

The chain is built from TRBV11-2 and TRBJ2-6; tentatively, D is TRBD2 (7 bases). From germline, CDR1 is SGHAT and CDR2 FQNNGV. The V and J ends lost 3 bases and 0 bases respectively, with 15 bases between them. The CDR3 totals 18 residues. The CDR3 loop is CASSLGGGFPSGANVLTF. Written as DNA, the CDR3 is TGTGCCAGCAGCTTGGGAGGGGGTTTTCCCTCTGGGGCCAACGTCCTGACTTTC.

This clonotype was observed a few times. Since no conserved phenylalanine or tryptophan closes the CDR3, a read error is the likely cause. The limits of the CDR3 on the DNA are not certain, so only TCRdb's listed CDR3 is given. This chain connects TRBV11-3 to TRBJ2-5; no DNA check was done on the table's D call, TRBD2. Per the germline V gene, CDR1 is SGHNT and CDR2 is YENEEA. With termini counted, the CDR3 has 8 amino acids. CDR3 sequence: CASSPQDE.

This clonotype was detected only a few times. The chain combines TRBV29-1 with TRBJ1-4, with 7 bases fitting TRBD1. Germline V gene data show CDR1 as SQVTM and CDR2 as ANQGSEA. Trimming cost V 6 bases and J 10 bases; bases outside gene matches: 14. The CDR3 has 14 residues. The CDR3 reads CSVRDRVNDGKLFF. Written as DNA, the CDR3 is TGCAGCGTCCGTGACAGGGTAAACGACGGAAAACTGTTTTTT.

The rearrangement joins TRBV11-1 to TRBJ2-1, with 11 bases lining up with TRBD2. This CDR3 is built from 15 residues. Unmatched junction bases numbered 8, after V lost 5 bases and J lost 8 bases. Germline V lookup: CDR1 SGHAT, CDR2 FQDESV (reference sequence). The CDR3 DNA sequence: TGTGCCAGCAGCCATCAGACTAGCGGGACCCATGAGCAGTTCTTC. It codes for CASSHQTSGTHEQFF.

To note about this clonotype: Mismatch with germline at one junction end may stem from a read error. The rearrangement joins TRBV10-3 to TRBJ2-2; D possibly corresponds to TRBD2 (5 bases). From germline, CDR1 is ENHRY and CDR2 SYGVKD. This CDR3 comprises 16 residues. Here the CDR3 reads CASSPGLVANAGELFF. The CDR3 nucleotides read TGTGCCAGCAGTCCGGGTTTGGTAGCGAACGCCGGGGAGCTGTTTTTT.

The V and J genes are TRBV10-3 and TRBJ2-7; no definite D call. The CDR3 has 14 amino acids. Trimming took off 0 bases at V and 5 bases at J, with 11 bases between the two ends. Looked up from germline, CDR1 is ENHRY and CDR2 is SYGVKD. DNA of the CDR3: TGTGCCATCAGTGAGTCTGCAGGAGACCACGAGCAGTACTTC. Amino acids: CAISESAGDHEQYF.

This sequence joins TRBV2 and TRBJ1-2; D is uncertain. Trimming pared 6 bases from V and 10 bases from J, leaving 15 bases between. The CDR3 is 12 amino acids. The germline gives CDR1 SNHLY, CDR2 FYNNEI. The CDR3 loop reads CASRTTRVDYTF. The CDR3 DNA follows: TGTGCCAGCAGGACCACGAGGGTCGACTACACCTTC.

Note on this clonotype: A read error is likely, as this CDR3 ends without the conserved phenylalanine or tryptophan. The gene calls are TRBV9 and TRBJ1-1; TRBD1 matches 8 bases. The J segment lost 1 base and the V segment lost 4 bases, leaving 18 bases of the junction unmatched. CDR1 is SGDLS, CDR2 YYNGEE, per germline. There are 19 residues in the CDR3. CDR3 region: CASSQDSGGGREGNTEAFL. Here the CDR3 DNA reads TGTGCCAGCAGCCAAGACTCAGGGGGCGGTCGAGAAGGGAACACTGAAGCTTTCCTT.

J is TRBJ1-2 and V is TRBV2, with D tentatively TRBD1 (5 bases). V lost 6 bases, J lost 5 bases, and 16 bases lay in between. CDR3 length: 14 residues. Germline CDR1 is SNHLY and CDR2 is FYNNEI. CDR3 sequence reads: CASSPVTVLYGYTF. The CDR3 DNA reads TGTGCCAGCAGCCCAGTGACAGTCCTATATGGCTACACCTTC.

The genes are TRBV10-3 and TRBJ1-4, with 10 bases lining up with TRBD1. The CDR3 spans 16 residues. V shed 2 bases and J 7 bases; nucleotides not matched to a gene: 7. Germline assignment: CDR1 ENHRY and CDR2 SYGVKD. The CDR3 loop is CAISEGDRGIAEKLFF. The CDR3 coding sequence is TGTGCCATCAGTGAGGGGGACAGGGGAATCGCTGAAAAACTGTTTTTT.

The chain combines TRBV6-5 with TRBJ1-3, with D perhaps TRBD1 (6 bases). The V gene's germline CDR1 is MNHEY and CDR2 SVGAGI. The CDR3 is 16 amino acids. V dropped 3 bases and J dropped 3 bases, with 15 bases sitting between them. The CDR3 protein is CASSYGGPLDGNTIYF. DNA for the CDR3: TGTGCCAGCAGTTATGGGGGCCCCCTTGATGGAAACACCATATATTTT.